The sequence of this T cell receptor beta chain was determined in a study of cytotoxic CD8 clonotypes in ibrutinib-treated CLL. The ends were cut back, 4 bases at V and 1 base at J, with 17 bases in the middle. The CDR3 contains 16 residues. The germline CDR1 and CDR2 sequences are SGHRS and YFSETQ. Produced via immunoSEQ multiplex PCR; TCRdb's table is partial and in-frame only. Of some 150,000 clones listed, roughly three quarters are singletons. Points from the study as a whole: Clonality was higher at baseline than in age-matched healthy donors and tracked circulating CD8+ T-cell counts. Clonality increased at ibrutinib response and stayed stable in sustained remission. At progression, however, it fell back toward baseline. Public clonotypes, an uncommon group, contracted or remained stable on treatment.

This clone came up a few times. Its antigen remains unidentified. This chain links TRBV5-1 with TRBJ1-1; D is undetermined. Sequences were derived from PBMCs, sampled after 12 months of ibrutinib treatment. The receptor's source is a human donor with chronic lymphocytic leukemia. The CDR3 DNA is TGCGCCAGCAGCCCCCTCCCCCCCCCTACGAACACTGAAGCTTTCTTT. This gives the protein CASSPLPPPTNTEAFF.